This TCR beta chain was observed in a study of early stage breast cancer tumors. Study background: Most invasive tumors, about 75% of the 16, were ER+/PR+/HER2-. Samples were sequenced at about 9.7-fold average coverage.

The germline V gene has CDR1 SGHTA and CDR2 FQGNSA. Trimming at V came to 5 bases and at J to 7 bases, leaving 7 bases not matched to a gene. CDR3 length equals 15 residues. Measured with immunoSEQ multiplex PCR; TCRdb has only the in-frame clones, and not every one. This table holds tens of thousands of clones, roughly four fifths found once. V usage is TRBV7-2 and J usage is TRBJ2-4, with 11 positions matching TRBD1. The sample comprised breast tumor tissue. The clonotype originates from a person aged 30 to 40 with breast cancer. CDR3 region: CASSLGQGANNIQYF. CDR3 DNA sequence: TGTGCCAGCAGCCTTGGACAGGGGGCGAATAACATTCAGTACTTC. The variable domain in full, completed from reference TRBV7-2 and TRBJ2-4, reads GAGVSQSPSNKVTEKGKDVELRCDPISGHTALYWYRQSLGQGLEFLIYFQGNSAPDKSGLPSDRFSAERTGGSVSTLTIQRTQQEDSAVYLCASSLGQGANNIQYFGAGTRLSVL.